This is a list of T cell receptor beta chains from one sample in a study of CD8 T cells in Susac syndrome. TCRdb analysed the immunoSEQ multiplex PCR reads with MiXCR anew, one entry per CDR3 protein. The repertoire consists of fewer than 300,000 distinct CDR3 sequences, with about 85% occurring once and the leading ten covering 0.11%. Material: CD8+ T cells from PBMCs. The receptors come from a human donor with multiple sclerosis. The CDR3 runs from the conserved cysteine through the conserved F or W. Each record gives: clone size, V gene, J gene, D gene, CDR3 DNA, CDR3 protein. A D gene is named only where the DNA matches it firmly. Rows give clone size only sometimes, using once, few, many, or a class for an expanded clone.

NA,TRBV27,TRBJ1-1,NA,TGTGCCAGCAGTTCCCTAGGGGACGACACTGAAGCTTTCTTT,CASSSLGDDTEAFF
NA,TRBV6-5,TRBJ1-1,NA,TGTGCCAGCAGTTACGGGCCCACGGGGAACACTGAAGCTTTCTTT,CASSYGPTGNTEAFF
few,TRBV4-1,TRBJ2-1,NA,TGTGCCAGTAGTCAAGGCTCCTACAATGAGCAGTTCTTC,CASSQGSYNEQFF
NA,TRBV27,TRBJ2-3,TRBD1,TGTGCCAGCAGTGAGCGACAGGGGGCGGGGGATACGCAGTATTTT,CASSERQGAGDTQYF
NA,TRBV11-2,TRBJ1-5,TRBD1,TGTGCCAGCAGCTTAGATGGGGTGGGGACAGGGATGAAGCCCCAGCATTTT,CASSLDGVGTGMKPQHF
NA,TRBV14,TRBJ1-6,NA,TGTGCCAGCAGCGGGAGCCAAGGGAGTTCACCCCTCCACTTT,CASSGSQGSSPLHF
NA,TRBV5-1,TRBJ2-7,NA,TGCGCCAGCAGCCCTTCCTCAGGGTTAGGGTACGAGCAGTACTTC,CASSPSSGLGYEQYF
NA,TRBV5-6,TRBJ2-2,NA,TGTGCCAGCAGCCTTGGGACGGGTACTAGGATCGGGGAGCTGTTTTTT,CASSLGTGTRIGELFF
NA,TRBV9,TRBJ2-7,NA,TGTGCCAGCAGCGGACGGGACAATTCCTACGAGCAGTACTTC,CASSGRDNSYEQYF
few,TRBV6-1,TRBJ1-1,NA,TGTGCCAGCTTCCCTGGACAGCTGACTGAAGCTTTCTTT,CASFPGQLTEAFF
NA,TRBV6-6,TRBJ2-5,NA,TGTGCCAGCAGTTACGGGCTCCGTGAGACCCAGTACTTC,CASSYGLRETQYF
NA,TRBV12-3/TRBV12-4,TRBJ1-1,NA,TGTGCCAGCAGTCGACTGGACAGTGGCACTGAAGCTTTCTTT,CASSRLDSGTEAFF
NA,TRBV27,TRBJ1-1,TRBD1,TGTGCCAGCTCAATGGGACAGTGGAACACTGAAGCTTTCTTT,CASSMGQWNTEAFF
NA,TRBV27,TRBJ2-7,NA,TGTGCCAGCAGGGGAGAGGTTTACGAGCAGTACTTC,CASRGEVYEQYF
few,TRBV25-1,TRBJ2-7,NA,TGTGCCAGCAGTGAAAGCGAGCAGTACTTC,CASSESEQYF
NA,TRBV9,TRBJ1-2,NA,TGTGCCAGCAGCGTAGCTCAGGGATCGAACTATGGCTACACCTTC,CASSVAQGSNYGYTF
few,TRBV7-9,TRBJ2-7,NA,TGTGCCAGCAAAGAAGGGTCAAACTACGAGCAGTACTTC,CASKEGSNYEQYF
NA,TRBV27,TRBJ1-1,TRBD1,TGTGCCAGCAGTTGGCGGGACAGCCTCACTGAAGCTTTCTTT,CASSWRDSLTEAFF
NA,TRBV20-1,TRBJ2-2,TRBD2,TGCAGTGCTAGTGGGGCGGGGGTTGCCGGGGAGCTGTTTTTT,CSASGAGVAGELFF
NA,TRBV6-5,TRBJ2-3,TRBD2,TGTGCCAGCAGTTATGGGGCGGGAGACACAGATACGCAGTATTTT,CASSYGAGDTDTQYF
NA,TRBV28,TRBJ1-2,TRBD1,TGTGCCAGCAGGTTCACGGGATACAGGGGCAAGAACTATGGCTACACCTTC,CASRFTGYRGKNYGYTF
NA,TRBV6-2/TRBV6-3,TRBJ2-7,TRBD1,TGTGCCAGCAGAAACGGGTTCGACAGGGCCCACGAGCAGTACTTC,CASRNGFDRAHEQYF
NA,TRBV11-2,TRBJ2-1,TRBD2,TGTGCCAGCAGCCCGCCGGGACTAGCGGGAGGCCTCTACAATGAGCAGTTCTTC,CASSPPGLAGGLYNEQFF
NA,TRBV4-2,TRBJ1-5,NA,TGTGCCAGCAGCCAAGATTTTGGAGGGGTTGGACAGCCCCAGCATTTT,CASSQDFGGVGQPQHF
NA,TRBV20-1,TRBJ2-2,TRBD1,TGCAGTGCAGCACAGGGGGCTTACACCGGGGAGCTGTTTTTT,CSAAQGAYTGELFF
few,TRBV9,TRBJ2-3,TRBD2,TGTGCCAGCAGCGGGGGAGGGCCAGGGGATACGCAGTATTTT,CASSGGGPGDTQYF
NA,TRBV20-1,TRBJ1-3,NA,TGCAGTGCTAGAGATGGAAACACCATATATTTT,CSARDGNTIYF
NA,TRBV27,TRBJ1-5,NA,TGTGCCAGCTGGGGTGGGGGCAATCAGCCCCAGCATTTT,CASWGGGNQPQHF
once,TRBV30,TRBJ2-7,TRBD1,TGTGCCTGGACAGGGGGCGTCACCTACGAGCAGTACTTC,CAWTGGVTYEQYF
NA,TRBV28,TRBJ2-1,NA,TGTGCCAGCAGCCTGGAGGGTTGGGAGCAGTTCTTC,CASSLEGWEQFF
NA,TRBV29-1,TRBJ2-7,NA,TGCAGCGTTCCTCGGGACGAAACCTACGAGCAGTACTTC,CSVPRDETYEQYF
few,TRBV15,TRBJ2-1,NA,TGTGCCACCAGCACCCTCTCCTACAATGAGCAGTTCTTC,CATSTLSYNEQFF
NA,TRBV27,TRBJ2-1,NA,TGTGCCAGCAGTCCACTCGATAGGCGGGGCTACAATGAGCAGTTCTTC,CASSPLDRRGYNEQFF
NA,TRBV20-1,TRBJ2-7,NA,TGCAGTGCTAGATCTCTGGTTGAATACGAGCAGTACTTC,CSARSLVEYEQYF
NA,TRBV5-1,TRBJ2-1,TRBD1,TGCGCCAGCAGCTTGACAGGGGGCACCAGAAACAATGAGCAGTTCTTC,CASSLTGGTRNNEQFF
once,TRBV20-1,TRBJ2-3,NA,TGCAGTGCTAGAGATCCGGGAGAATCGACAGATACGCAGTATTTT,CSARDPGESTDTQYF
NA,TRBV12-3/TRBV12-4,TRBJ2-2,TRBD2,TGTGCCAGCAATGCAGCGGGAGGGGTCACCGGGGAGCTGTTTTTT,CASNAAGGVTGELFF
NA,TRBV4-2,TRBJ1-1,TRBD1,TGTGCCAGCAGCGAGGACAGGGTAAAAGCTTTCTTT,CASSEDRVKAFF
NA,TRBV20-1,TRBJ2-5,TRBD2,TGCAGTGCTAGAGATCAAGGGAGACCGGGACTAAGGCGGGAGACCCAGTACTTC,CSARDQGRPGLRRETQYF
NA,TRBV6-6,TRBJ2-7,NA,TGTGCCAGCAGTTCGACAAAAAAGAGTCGCGAGCAGTACTTC,CASSSTKKSREQYF
NA,TRBV28,TRBJ2-7,NA,TGTGCCAGCAGTTTCTACAGGACTAATCCAAACTACGAGCAGTACTTC,CASSFYRTNPNYEQYF
once,TRBV28,TRBJ2-3,NA,TGTGCCACCGCCGACCGGGTCAACACAGATACGCAGTATTTT,CATADRVNTDTQYF
NA,TRBV30,TRBJ1-1,NA,TGTGCCTGGATCGGGTTGGTAAACACTGAAGCTTTCTTT,CAWIGLVNTEAFF
NA,TRBV12-3/TRBV12-4,TRBJ2-3,NA,TGTGCCAGCAGTTTTGGGGGCACAGATACGCAGTATTTT,CASSFGGTDTQYF
NA,TRBV7-6,TRBJ2-1,TRBD2,TGTGCCAGCACCAGAGCGAGGGGTCTAGCGGGGCAGAATGAGCAGTTCTTC,CASTRARGLAGQNEQFF
NA,TRBV6-1,TRBJ2-3,TRBD1,TGTGCCAGCTCCATCACGGCAGGGGGATTGACAGATACGCAGTATTTT,CASSITAGGLTDTQYF
NA,TRBV27,TRBJ1-1,TRBD1,TGTGCCAGCAGCAGTTGGGACAGGGAAGCTTTCTTT,CASSSWDREAFF